What follows are 18 T cell receptor beta chains derived from one specimen sequenced in a study of blood T cell repertoires in COVID-19. Generated by immunoSEQ multiplex PCR, the TCRdb table keeps only in-frame clones and is missing some. The profile shows 200,000 to 300,000 clones, roughly 76% of them singletons. Sequenced: peripheral blood. Receptors originate from a woman aged 80 or over with COVID-19, enrolled during active disease.

A few counts support this clone. The chain is built from TRBV10-2 and TRBJ1-1; TRBD1 aligns across 7 bases. V trimming: 7 bases; J trimming: 0 bases; junction bases outside the gene matches: 5. The CDR3 runs to 14 residues. The V gene's germline CDR1 is WSHSY and CDR2 SAAADI. In nucleotides, the CDR3 is TGCGCCAGCACGGAGGGACAGTTGAACACTGAAGCTTTCTTT. Its protein product is CASTEGQLNTEAFF.

The chain recombines TRBV28 with TRBJ1-2; 9 bases match TRBD1. The V and J ends lost 3 bases and 4 bases, in that order; junction bases with no gene match: 6. The V gene's germline CDR1 is MDHEN and CDR2 SYDVKM. The CDR3 totals 15 residues. CDR3 residues: CASSFGDRDIYGYTF. The CDR3 region has the DNA TGTGCCAGCAGTTTTGGGGACAGGGACATCTATGGCTACACCTTC.

V and J are TRBV5-1 and TRBJ2-1; D is possibly TRBD2 (6 bases). CDR3 size: 15 residues. V lost 4 bases and J lost 5, with 16 bases in between. Germline assignment: CDR1 SGHRS and CDR2 YFSETQ. The chain's CDR3 is CASSRLEGGHNEQFF. The CDR3 DNA follows: TGCGCCAGCAGCCGCCTTGAGGGAGGACACAATGAGCAGTTCTTC.

The V call is TRBV6-2 or TRBV6-3, the J call TRBJ2-3; possible D gene TRBD1, 6 bases. Germline V gene sequence: CDR1 MNHEY, CDR2 SVGEGT. The CDR3 extends over 15 amino acids. Between the trimmed V and J ends, which lost 6 bases and 2 bases, there was a span of 15 bases. The DNA of the CDR3 is TGTGCCAGCAGCCCCGGACAGAGCATCACAGATACGCAGTATTTT. Protein: CASSPGQSITDTQYF.

The chain recombines TRBV15 with TRBJ2-2; the match to TRBD1 covers 9 bases. This CDR3 region has 16 residues. V was clipped by 0 bases and J by 5 bases; unmatched bases: 4. Germline V gene sequence: CDR1 LNHNV, CDR2 YYDKDF (reference sequence). The CDR3: CATSRDRTGETGELFF. The CDR3 nucleotides are TGTGCCACCAGCAGAGATAGGACAGGGGAGACCGGGGAGCTGTTTTTT.

J is TRBJ1-2 and V is TRBV29-1; a possible D gene is TRBD1 (5 bases). The CDR3 covers 12 residues. Trimming cost V 5 bases and J 4 bases, with 11 bases left between them. Germline values: CDR1 SQVTM, CDR2 ANQGSEA. CDR3 residues: CSVNRGSYGYTF. DNA for the CDR3: TGCAGCGTTAATCGGGGGTCCTATGGCTACACCTTC.

This sequence joins TRBV5-1 and TRBJ2-5; a weak D match, TRBD2 (6 bases). The CDR3 contains 16 residues. The V end lost 0 bases, the J end lost 2 bases, and 14 bases lay between the germline ends. From germline, CDR1 is SGHRS and CDR2 YFSETQ. CDR3: CASSLAPTEGQETQYF. CDR3 in DNA: TGCGCCAGCAGCTTGGCCCCAACGGAGGGGCAAGAGACCCAGTACTTC.

This clone showed up just once. This chain joins TRBV30 and TRBJ2-1; 11 bases are a match to TRBD2. There are 18 residues in the CDR3. V lost 4 bases to trimming and J lost 10 bases; unmatched junction nucleotides: 21. The V gene's germline CDR1 is GTSNPN and CDR2 SVGIG (reference sequence). CDR3 bases: TGTGCCTGGACTCTATCCCTTAGTGTTAGCGGGAGGGCCCACGAGCAGTTCTTC. The encoded protein is CAWTLSLSVSGRAHEQFF.

The rearrangement links TRBV7-9 to TRBJ1-1, with D possibly being TRBD1 (6 bases). Deletions cut 2 bases from V and 7 bases from J, with 17 bases between. This CDR3 spans 15 amino acids. Germline CDR1 reads SEHNR; CDR2 reads FQNEAQ (reference sequence). The DNA of the CDR3 is TGTGCCAGCAGCTTAAATGGGACACCACGAAATGAAGCTTTCTTT. Translated: CASSLNGTPRNEAFF.

The rearrangement uses TRBV3-1 (or the pseudogene TRBV3-2) and TRBJ1-2; 7 bases fit TRBD1. Trimming removed 2 bases from V and 9 bases from J; junction bases left unmatched: 9. The CDR3 loop spans 14 amino acids. Germline assignment: CDR1 LGHDT and CDR2 YNNKEL (reference sequence). DNA for the CDR3: TGTGCCAGCAGCCAAAGGGGCTCGGGACAGAGCTACACCTTC. It specifies CASSQRGSGQSYTF.

V usage is TRBV27 and J usage is TRBJ2-4, with a possible D match to TRBD2 (6 bases). Per the germline V gene, CDR1 is MNHEY and CDR2 is SMNVEV (reference sequence). This CDR3 spans 15 amino acids. V was clipped by 6 bases and J by 0 bases, with 12 bases between them. CDR3 sequence (DNA): TGTGCCAGCAGAGATCCGGGACTAGCCAAAAACATTCAGTACTTC. Residues: CASRDPGLAKNIQYF.

This clone was detected a few times. The chain's CDR3 is CASSRIDHGGELFF. CDR3 coding DNA: TGCGCCAGCAGCCGAATTGATCACGGCGGGGAGCTGTTTTTT. The V call is TRBV5-1, the J call TRBJ2-2; D unresolved. The length of the CDR3 is 14 residues. V was cut by 4 bases and J by 7 bases, with 14 bases left in between. The germline CDR1 and CDR2 sequences are SGHRS and YFSETQ.

The chain employs TRBV10-3 and TRBJ1-2, with 9 bases that match TRBD1. The germline V gene encodes CDR1 ENHRY and CDR2 SYGVKD. Trimming removed 3 bases from V and 8 bases from J; junction bases left unmatched: 7. This CDR3 has 14 amino acids. In DNA, the CDR3 is TGTGCCATCAGTGAACTCGGGACAGGGAACGGCTACACCTTC. Amino acids: CAISELGTGNGYTF.

The chain is built from TRBV3-1 (or the pseudogene TRBV3-2) and TRBJ2-1, with D perhaps matching TRBD1 (6 bases). This CDR3 has 13 residues. V was cut by 1 base and J by 6 bases, with 7 bases left in between. Per germline, CDR1 LGHDT and CDR2 YNNKEL (reference sequence). The CDR3 sequence is CASSQGGRNEQFF. In nucleotides, the CDR3 is TGTGCCAGCAGCCAAGGGGGGCGCAATGAGCAGTTCTTC.

In this sample, this clone turned up once. The chain is built from TRBV19 and TRBJ1-4; D uncertain. V lost 4 bases to trimming and J lost 8 bases, with 8 bases between them. The V gene's germline CDR1 is LNHDA and CDR2 SQIVND (reference sequence). The CDR3 loop spans 12 amino acids. In DNA, the CDR3 is TGTGCCAGTAGTACCCCACAGGAAAAACTGTTTTTT. It encodes CASSTPQEKLFF. Supplemented by reference TRBV19 and TRBJ1-4, the full variable domain reads DGGITQSPKYLFRKEGQNVTLSCEQNLNHDAMYWYRQDPGQGLRLIYYSQIVNDFQKGDIAEGYSVSREKKESFPLTVTSAQKNPTAFYLCASSTPQEKLFFGSGTQLSVL.

The genes are TRBV9 and TRBJ1-5, with 8 bases lining up with TRBD1. This CDR3 contains 18 residues. V was clipped by 5 bases and J by 3 bases; unmatched bases: 16. CDR1 is SGDLS and CDR2 is YYNGEE in the germline V gene. Written as DNA, the CDR3 is TGTGCCAGCAGGAAGACAGGGGAAGGGTCGCAAGTCAATCAGCCCCAGCATTTT. As protein: CASRKTGEGSQVNQPQHF.

This chain joins TRBV19 and TRBJ1-2; 7 positions agree with TRBD1. V lost 10 bases and J lost 1; bases outside the gene matches: 9. Looked up from germline, CDR1 is LNHDA and CDR2 is SQIVND (reference sequence). This CDR3 is 14 amino acids long. The CDR3 region has the DNA TGTGCCACCTTCGCTACAGGGGATAACTATGGCTACACCTTC. This codes for CATFATGDNYGYTF. Looking up the rest from reference TRBV19 and TRBJ1-2 gives the full variable domain: DGGITQSPKYLFRKEGQNVTLSCEQNLNHDAMYWYRQDPGQGLRLIYYSQIVNDFQKGDIAEGYSVSREKKESFPLTVTSAQKNPTAFYLCATFATGDNYGYTFGSGTRLTVV.

The V gene is TRBV19, the J gene TRBJ1-1; D ambiguous. The CDR3 loop spans 13 amino acids. The ends were cut back, 5 bases at V and 6 bases at J, with 13 bases in the middle. Germline assignment: CDR1 LNHDA and CDR2 SQIVND (reference sequence). The CDR3 sequence: CASSCRNCAEAFF. In DNA, the CDR3 is TGTGCCAGTAGTTGCCGCAACTGCGCTGAAGCTTTCTTT.